A single sample is the source of the 22 T cell receptor beta chains below, sequenced in a study of cytomegalovirus exposure and HLA in healthy donors. It was with 60 Vbeta and 13 Jbeta primers that the PCR ran. The method was immunoSEQ multiplex PCR; TCRdb's version includes in-frame clones alone and lacks a portion of them. The profile shows more than 85,000 clones, about 77% of them singletons. The sequenced sample consisted of PBMCs. The receptors shown here come from a woman younger than 35 in good health and CMV-seropositive.

The chain is built from TRBV13 and TRBJ2-1, with 8 bases that match TRBD2. The germline V gene has CDR1 PRHDT and CDR2 FYEKMQ (reference sequence). This CDR3 contains 19 residues. The trim removed 5 bases at V and 1 base at J, leaving 16 bases unmatched. In nucleotides, the CDR3 is TGTGCCAGCAGCCCTCGTGGGATGGCGGGAGGTAGGTCCTACAATGAGCAGTTCTTC. Its translation: CASSPRGMAGGRSYNEQFF. The full variable domain, rest sourced from reference TRBV13 and TRBJ2-1, is AAGVIQSPRHLIKEKRETATLKCYPIPRHDTVYWYQQGPGQDPQFLISFYEKMQSDKGSIPDRFSAQQFSDYHSELNMSSLELGDSALYFCASSPRGMAGGRSYNEQFFGPGTRLTVL.

This clone was seen once. The chain uses TRBV28 and TRBJ2-7, with 8 bases aligning to TRBD1. V gave up 5 bases and J gave up 2 bases; unmatched junction bases: 8. The V gene's germline CDR1 is MDHEN and CDR2 SYDVKM. The CDR3 covers 15 residues. DNA for the CDR3: TGTGCCAGCAGTACATCGAACAGGGGGACCTACGAGCAGTACTTC. Its protein product is CASSTSNRGTYEQYF. The whole variable domain, remainder taken from reference TRBV28 and TRBJ2-7, is DVKVTQSSRYLVKRTGEKVFLECVQDMDHENMFWYRQDPGLGLRLIYFSYDVKMKEKGDIPEGYSVSREKKERFSLILESASTNQTSMYLCASSTSNRGTYEQYFGPGTRLTVT.

Of note for this clone: Distinct nucleotide sequences in the sample also encode this CDR3. CDR3: CASSAGTDTQYF. In nucleotides, the CDR3 is TGTGCCTCTAGCGCGGGCACAGATACGCAGTATTTT. V and J are TRBV19 and TRBJ2-3; D possibly corresponds to TRBD2 (6 bases). V was cut by 11 bases and J by 1 base, with 10 bases left in between. This CDR3 has 12 residues. Per the germline V gene, CDR1 is LNHDA and CDR2 is SQIVND (reference sequence).

The chain employs TRBV10-3 and TRBJ2-7, with 10 bases matching TRBD2. Germline V CDR1 and CDR2: ENHRY, SYGVKD. After removal of 3 bases from V and 4 bases from J, the junction contained 9 bases not matched to a gene. The CDR3 contains 16 residues. The DNA of the CDR3 is TGTGCCATCAGTGACGTGGGCGCTAGCGGGAGTTACGAGCAGTACTTC. It codes for CAISDVGASGSYEQYF.

This sequence joins TRBV28 and TRBJ2-1, with D possibly TRBD2 on 6 matching bases. Trimming left V 6 bases short and J 0 bases short, with 9 bases between. There are 14 residues in the CDR3. Germline lookup yields CDR1 MDHEN and CDR2 SYDVKM. The DNA for the CDR3 is TGTGCCAGCAGCGCTAGCGTCTCCTACAATGAGCAGTTCTTC. It encodes CASSASVSYNEQFF. Based on the CDR3 plus reference TRBV28 and TRBJ2-1, the full variable domain is DVKVTQSSRYLVKRTGEKVFLECVQDMDHENMFWYRQDPGLGLRLIYFSYDVKMKEKGDIPEGYSVSREKKERFSLILESASTNQTSMYLCASSASVSYNEQFFGPGTRLTVL.

This chain joins TRBV20-1 and TRBJ2-3, with D perhaps TRBD1 (6 bases). Germline CDR1 reads DFQATT; CDR2 reads SNEGSKA (reference sequence). The CDR3 loop spans 11 amino acids. Trimming removed 7 bases at V and 6 bases at J, with 11 bases between. Here the CDR3 reads CSVARGDTQYF. The CDR3 bases are TGCAGTGTCGCGAGGGGGGATACGCAGTATTTT.

The V gene is TRBV5-1, the J gene TRBJ2-1; 7 bases map to TRBD2. The ends lost 0 bases at V and 4 bases at J; junction bases unmatched: 7. Per the germline V gene, CDR1 is SGHRS and CDR2 is YFSETQ. CDR3 length: 16 amino acids. This chain's CDR3 is CASSLGPRETYNEQFF. The CDR3 nucleotides read TGCGCCAGCAGCTTGGGTCCGCGGGAGACTTACAATGAGCAGTTCTTC.

The CDR3 DNA reads TGTGCCAGCAGCGCGGGCCCCGTCCTAGAGACCCAGTACTTC. Protein: CASSAGPVLETQYF. The chain joins TRBV7-8 to TRBJ2-5, with D possibly being TRBD2 (5 bases). V lost 5 bases and J lost 4, with 14 bases in between. CDR1 is SGHVS, CDR2 FQNEAQ, per germline. The CDR3 extends over 14 amino acids.

This clone has only a few counts. The chain combines TRBV6-5 with TRBJ2-7, with D possibly being TRBD2 (5 bases). Between the trimmed V and J ends, which lost 2 bases and 1 base, there was a span of 6 bases. Germline assignment: CDR1 MNHEY and CDR2 SVGAGI. CDR3 size: 13 residues. For the CDR3, the DNA is TGTGCCAGCAGTTACGGGGAGTCCTACGAGCAGTACTTC. As protein: CASSYGESYEQYF.

This clone was counted a few times. The V and J genes are TRBV4-1 and TRBJ1-2; D call uncertain. This CDR3 has 13 residues. Germline V gene sequence: CDR1 MGHRA, CDR2 YSYEKL. V was cut by 1 base and J by 6 bases, with 9 bases left in between. The CDR3 loop is CASSQGRLDGYTF. The CDR3, as DNA: TGCGCCAGCAGCCAAGGAAGACTAGATGGCTACACCTTC.

The CDR3 loop is CASSLWGAGGQETQYF. Written as DNA, the CDR3 is TGTGCCAGCAGCTTATGGGGGGCAGGGGGCCAAGAGACCCAGTACTTC. The chain couples TRBV7-6 to TRBJ2-5, with D possibly matching TRBD1 (7 bases). Trimming pared 2 bases from V and 1 base from J, leaving 14 bases between. The CDR3 is made up of 16 amino acids. Per the germline V gene, CDR1 is SGHVS and CDR2 is FNYEAQ. Complete variable domain (other parts from reference TRBV7-6 and TRBJ2-5): GAGVSQSPRYKVTKRGQDVALRCDPISGHVSLYWYRQALGQGPEFLTYFNYEAQQDKSGLPNDRFSAERPEGSISTLTIQRTEQRDSAMYRCASSLWGAGGQETQYFGPGTRLLVL.

This clone was seen once. At one end the junction does not follow the germline gene, possibly because of a read error. This chain links TRBV7-7 with TRBJ2-2; 7 positions match TRBD2. Looked up from germline, CDR1 is SSHAT and CDR2 is FNYEAQ (reference sequence). The CDR3 is 15 amino acids. In nucleotides, the CDR3 is TGTGCTAGCAGCCCCGGACTAGGCTATCCCGGGGAGCTGTTTTTT. It encodes CASSPGLGYPGELFF.

The rearrangement joins TRBV7-9 to TRBJ1-5; TRBD1 matches 7 bases. The CDR3 is 14 residues long. Germline V CDR1 and CDR2: SEHNR, FQNEAQ (reference sequence). Losses at the gene ends were 5 bases for V and 5 bases for J; bases not matched to a gene: 6. The CDR3 sequence: CASSHTGDHQPQHF. The CDR3 bases are TGTGCCAGCAGCCACACAGGGGATCATCAGCCCCAGCATTTT.

This clone has a single count. This chain links TRBV27 with TRBJ1-1; 7 bases match TRBD1. Germline V gives CDR1 MNHEY, CDR2 SMNVEV (reference sequence). The V gene end was trimmed by 2 bases and the J gene end by 1 base; junction bases not matched to a gene: 10. The length of the CDR3 is 17 residues. The CDR3 coding sequence is TGTGCCAGCAGTTTACGCCCCCTACAGGGGTCGAACACTGAAGCTTTCTTT. Amino acid sequence: CASSLRPLQGSNTEAFF.

This chain uses TRBV30 with TRBJ2-3, with 9 positions matching TRBD2. The V gene's germline CDR1 is GTSNPN and CDR2 SVGIG (reference sequence). The CDR3 loop spans 15 amino acids. V shed 5 bases, J shed 1 base, and the junction held 7 bases outside the gene matches. The CDR3 bases are TGTGCCTGGGATTCTAGCGGGACGGGCACAGATACGCAGTATTTT. It codes for CAWDSSGTGTDTQYF.

The chain has TRBV5-8 and TRBJ2-1; 9 nucleotides agree with TRBD1. The CDR3 has 14 amino acids. V lost 3 bases to trimming and J lost 9 bases; unmatched junction nucleotides: 7. CDR1 and CDR2 (germline): SGHTS, YDEGEE. The CDR3 here is CASSYGQGTSEQFF. The CDR3 nucleotides are TGTGCCAGCAGCTACGGACAGGGGACAAGTGAGCAGTTCTTC.

Only one count was recorded for this clone. The rearrangement joins TRBV19 to TRBJ2-1; possible D gene TRBD1, 6 bases. CDR1 is LNHDA, CDR2 SQIVND, per germline (reference sequence). V lost 3 bases and J lost 2, with 11 bases in between. The CDR3 spans 15 residues. CDR3 sequence (DNA): TGTGCCAGTAGTATGGGGGCAGGGACCTACAATGAGCAGTTCTTC. It translates to CASSMGAGTYNEQFF.

This clone has just one count. The chain has TRBV19 and TRBJ1-1, with D possibly matching TRBD1 (6 bases). Between the trimmed V and J ends, which lost 9 bases and 4 bases, there was a span of 18 bases. CDR3 length: 14 amino acids. In germline, CDR1 is LNHDA, CDR2 SQIVND (reference sequence). CDR3 sequence reads: CASEKRGQGTEAFF. CDR3 DNA: TGTGCCAGCGAGAAGCGGGGGCAGGGCACTGAAGCTTTCTTT. Variable domain in full (rest from reference TRBV19 and TRBJ1-1): DGGITQSPKYLFRKEGQNVTLSCEQNLNHDAMYWYRQDPGQGLRLIYYSQIVNDFQKGDIAEGYSVSREKKESFPLTVTSAQKNPTAFYLCASEKRGQGTEAFFGQGTRLTVV.

The V gene is TRBV4-3, the J gene TRBJ2-7, with TRBD1 identical over 7 bases. Per the germline V gene, CDR1 is LGHNA and CDR2 is YSLEER. V trimming: 3 bases; J trimming: 4 bases; junction bases outside the gene matches: 9. This CDR3 region has 15 residues. This CDR3 is CASSQDPGQSYEQYF. Written as DNA, the CDR3 is TGCGCCAGCAGCCAGGATCCGGGACAGAGTTACGAGCAGTACTTC.

The chain joins TRBV7-3 to TRBJ2-2, with no clear D. Trimming removed 5 bases from V and 7 bases from J, with 8 bases in between. The V gene's germline CDR1 is SGHTA and CDR2 FQGTGA. CDR3 length equals 12 residues. The CDR3 DNA reads as TGTGCCAGCAGCCCTGGAGTCGGGGAGCTGTTTTTT. Translation: CASSPGVGELFF.

This clone has just a few counts. The chain carries TRBV4-1 and TRBJ2-2; weak D call: TRBD1 (5 bases). This CDR3 contains 13 residues. V was trimmed by 3 bases and J by 5 bases, leaving 7 bases between them. Germline V gene lookup returns CDR1 MGHRA and CDR2 YSYEKL. CDR3 amino acids: CASSQQGTGELFF. The CDR3 bases are TGCGCCAGCAGCCAGCAGGGAACCGGGGAGCTGTTTTTT.

The DNA of the CDR3 is TGTGCCAGCAGCTTAAATTCAGGGGGCTCGAGAGGCTACACCTTC. It yields the protein CASSLNSGGSRGYTF. The chain joins TRBV7-3 to TRBJ1-2, with 8 bases identical to TRBD1. The V gene's germline CDR1 is SGHTA and CDR2 FQGTGA. The junction had 9 bases not matched to a gene; V was cut back by 1 base and J by 8 bases. This CDR3 is built from 15 residues.